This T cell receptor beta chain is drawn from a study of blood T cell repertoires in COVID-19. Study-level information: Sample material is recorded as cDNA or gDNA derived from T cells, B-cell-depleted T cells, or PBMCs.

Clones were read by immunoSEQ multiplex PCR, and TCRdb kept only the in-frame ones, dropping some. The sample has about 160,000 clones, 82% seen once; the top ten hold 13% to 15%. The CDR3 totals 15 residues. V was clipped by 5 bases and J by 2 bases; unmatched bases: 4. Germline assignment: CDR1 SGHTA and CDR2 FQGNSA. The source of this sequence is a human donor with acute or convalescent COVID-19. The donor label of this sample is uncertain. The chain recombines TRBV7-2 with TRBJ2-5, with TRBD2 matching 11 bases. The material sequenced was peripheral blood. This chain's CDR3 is CASSRASGGQETQYF. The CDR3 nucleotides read TGTGCCAGCAGCCGTGCTAGCGGGGGGCAAGAGACCCAGTACTTC.